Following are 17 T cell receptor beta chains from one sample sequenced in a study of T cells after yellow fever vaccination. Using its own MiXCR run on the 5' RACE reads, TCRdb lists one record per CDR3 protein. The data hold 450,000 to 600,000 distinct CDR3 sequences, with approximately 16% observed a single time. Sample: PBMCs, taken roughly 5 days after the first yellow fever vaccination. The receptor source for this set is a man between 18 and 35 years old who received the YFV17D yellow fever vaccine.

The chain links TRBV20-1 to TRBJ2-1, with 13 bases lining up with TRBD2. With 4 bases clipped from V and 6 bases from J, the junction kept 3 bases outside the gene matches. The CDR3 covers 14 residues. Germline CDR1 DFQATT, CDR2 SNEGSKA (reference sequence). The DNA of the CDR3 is TGCAGTGCTACTACTAGCGGGGGGGGCAATGAGCAGTTCTTC. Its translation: CSATTSGGGNEQFF.

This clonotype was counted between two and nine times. The CDR3 DNA is TGTGCCAGCACGAAGCAGGGTAGCAACCAGTACTTC. It translates to CASTKQGSNQYF. The chain employs TRBV7-2 and TRBJ2-5, with a possible D match to TRBD1 (5 bases). Trimming stripped 7 bases from V and 10 bases from J, with 16 bases between. CDR1 SGHTA and CDR2 FQGNSA come from the germline V gene. The CDR3 runs 12 residues.

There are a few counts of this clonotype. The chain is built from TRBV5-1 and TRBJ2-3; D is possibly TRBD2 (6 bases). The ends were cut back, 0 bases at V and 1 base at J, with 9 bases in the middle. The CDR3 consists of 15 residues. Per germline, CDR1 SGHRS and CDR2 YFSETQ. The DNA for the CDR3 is TGCGCCAGCAGCTTGGCTCCTAGCGGCACAGATACGCAGTATTTT. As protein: CASSLAPSGTDTQYF.

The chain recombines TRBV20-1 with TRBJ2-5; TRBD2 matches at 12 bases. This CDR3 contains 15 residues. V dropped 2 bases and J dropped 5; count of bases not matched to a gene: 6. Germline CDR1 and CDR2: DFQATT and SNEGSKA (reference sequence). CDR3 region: CSARSLAGGAETQYF. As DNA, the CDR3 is TGCAGTGCTAGATCCCTAGCGGGGGGGGCCGAGACCCAGTACTTC.

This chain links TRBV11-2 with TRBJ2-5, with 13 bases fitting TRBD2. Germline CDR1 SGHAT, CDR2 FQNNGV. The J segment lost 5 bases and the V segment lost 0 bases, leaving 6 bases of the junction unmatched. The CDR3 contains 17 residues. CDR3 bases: TGTGCCAGCAGCTTAGATAGCACTAGCGGGGGGGGGGAGACCCAGTACTTC. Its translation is CASSLDSTSGGGETQYF.

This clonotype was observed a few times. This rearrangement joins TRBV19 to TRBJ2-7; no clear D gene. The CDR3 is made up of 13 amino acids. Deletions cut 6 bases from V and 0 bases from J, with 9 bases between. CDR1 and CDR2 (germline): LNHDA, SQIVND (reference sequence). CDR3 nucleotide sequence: TGTGCCAGTAGCTTCACAATCTCCTACGAGCAGTACTTC. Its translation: CASSFTISYEQYF.

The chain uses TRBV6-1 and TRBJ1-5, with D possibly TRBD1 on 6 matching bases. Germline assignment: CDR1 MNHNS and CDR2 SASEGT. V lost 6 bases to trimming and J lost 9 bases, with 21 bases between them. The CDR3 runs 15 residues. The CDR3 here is CASSRKGGGKGPQHF. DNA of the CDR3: TGTGCCAGCAGCCGGAAAGGGGGTGGCAAAGGGCCCCAGCATTTT.

In nucleotides, the CDR3 is TGCGCCAGCCGGGGGGCTAGCGGGGGCAATGAGCAGTTCTTC. Its translation: CASRGASGGNEQFF. J is TRBJ2-1 and V is TRBV10-2; the match to TRBD2 covers 10 bases. The CDR3 is 14 residues long. The V gene end was trimmed by 8 bases and the J gene end by 6 bases; junction bases not matched to a gene: 7. Germline V gene lookup returns CDR1 WSHSY and CDR2 SAAADI.

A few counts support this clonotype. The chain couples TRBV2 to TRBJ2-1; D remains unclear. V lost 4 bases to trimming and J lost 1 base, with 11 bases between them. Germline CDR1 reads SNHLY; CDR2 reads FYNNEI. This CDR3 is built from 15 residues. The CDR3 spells CASSAVRPSYNEQFF. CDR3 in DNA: TGTGCCAGCAGTGCGGTACGCCCGTCCTACAATGAGCAGTTCTTC.

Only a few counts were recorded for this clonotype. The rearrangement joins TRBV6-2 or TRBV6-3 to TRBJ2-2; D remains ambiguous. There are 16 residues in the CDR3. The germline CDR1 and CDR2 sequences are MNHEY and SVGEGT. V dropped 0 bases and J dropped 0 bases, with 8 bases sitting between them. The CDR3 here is CASSYSGTANTGELFF. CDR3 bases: TGTGCCAGCAGTTACTCGGGCACTGCGAACACCGGGGAGCTGTTTTTT.

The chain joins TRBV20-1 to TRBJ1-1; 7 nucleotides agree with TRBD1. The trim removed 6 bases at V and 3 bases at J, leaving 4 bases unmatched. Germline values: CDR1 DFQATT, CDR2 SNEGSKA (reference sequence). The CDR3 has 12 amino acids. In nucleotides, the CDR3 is TGCAGTGCAATTACAGGGGACACTGAAGCTTTCTTT. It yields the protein CSAITGDTEAFF.

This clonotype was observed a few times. In nucleotides, the CDR3 is TGTGCCACCGACCTCCGGCGGGGGAGCAATGAGCAGTTCTTC. Protein: CATDLRRGSNEQFF. The chain is built from TRBV6-1 and TRBJ2-1; 7 bases agree with TRBD2. V gave up 10 bases and J gave up 6 bases; unmatched junction bases: 12. Germline CDR1 MNHNS, CDR2 SASEGT. The CDR3 is 14 amino acids.

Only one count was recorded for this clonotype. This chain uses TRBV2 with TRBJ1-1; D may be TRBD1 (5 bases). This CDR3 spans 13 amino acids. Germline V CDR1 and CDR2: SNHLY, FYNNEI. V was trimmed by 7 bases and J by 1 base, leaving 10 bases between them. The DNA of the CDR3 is TGTGCCAGCAAGGGCCAGGGGAACACTGAAGCTTTCTTT. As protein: CASKGQGNTEAFF.

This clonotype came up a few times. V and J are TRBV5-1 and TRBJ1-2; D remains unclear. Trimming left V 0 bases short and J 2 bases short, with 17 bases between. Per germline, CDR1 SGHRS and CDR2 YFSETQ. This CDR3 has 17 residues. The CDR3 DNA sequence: TGCGCCAGCAGCTTGGGGGGAGCCTCGACGGACAACTATGGCTACACCTTC. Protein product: CASSLGGASTDNYGYTF.

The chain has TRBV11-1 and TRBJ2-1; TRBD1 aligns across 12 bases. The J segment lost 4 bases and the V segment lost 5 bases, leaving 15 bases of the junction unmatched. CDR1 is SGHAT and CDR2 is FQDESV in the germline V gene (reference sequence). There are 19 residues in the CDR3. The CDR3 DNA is TGTGCCAGCAGCGGTCCCGGGACAGGGGGCTTCCCATGGTACAATGAGCAGTTCTTC. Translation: CASSGPGTGGFPWYNEQFF.

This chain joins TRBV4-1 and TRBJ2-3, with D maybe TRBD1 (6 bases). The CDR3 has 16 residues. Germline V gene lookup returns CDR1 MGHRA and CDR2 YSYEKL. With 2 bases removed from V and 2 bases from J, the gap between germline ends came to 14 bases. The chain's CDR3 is CASSQPTRDNTDTQYF. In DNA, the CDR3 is TGCGCCAGCAGCCAACCAACCCGGGACAACACAGATACGCAGTATTTT.

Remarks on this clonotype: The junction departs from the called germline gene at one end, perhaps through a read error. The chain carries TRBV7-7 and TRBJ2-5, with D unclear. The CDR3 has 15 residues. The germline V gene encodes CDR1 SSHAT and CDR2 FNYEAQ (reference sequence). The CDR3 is CASSPNIRAQETQYF. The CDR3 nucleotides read TGTGCTAGCAGCCCCAATATTAGGGCCCAAGAGACCCAGTACTTC.